This is a list of T cell receptor beta chains from one sample in a study of blood T cell repertoires in COVID-19. The protocol was immunoSEQ multiplex PCR, while the TCRdb copy is restricted to in-frame clones and leaves out a portion. The sample has nearly 100,000 clones; 84% are singletons. Input material: peripheral blood. The receptors were sampled from a woman aged 55-69 years with acute or convalescent COVID-19. Both conserved end residues are part of each CDR3. Fields, in order: CDR3 protein, CDR3 DNA, D gene, J gene, V gene, clone size. A D gene is named only where the DNA matches it firmly. Part of the rows lack a size; the others show once, few, many or a class for expanded clones.

cdr3_aa: CASSDGNRVYGYTF
cdr3_nt: TGTGCCAGCAGTGACGGGAATCGGGTTTATGGCTACACCTTC
d_call: -
j_call: TRBJ1-2
v_call: TRBV6-2/TRBV6-3
clone_size: -

cdr3_aa: CASSGTGGDEQFF
cdr3_nt: TGTGCCAGCAGTGGGACAGGGGGCGATGAGCAGTTCTTC
d_call: TRBD1
j_call: TRBJ2-1
v_call: TRBV2
clone_size: -

cdr3_aa: CASSFKDRGRVPEAFF
cdr3_nt: TGTGCCAGCAGTTTTAAGGACAGGGGTCGGGTCCCTGAAGCTTTCTTT
d_call: TRBD1
j_call: TRBJ1-1
v_call: TRBV28
clone_size: -

cdr3_aa: CASSEALGTTATNEKLFF
cdr3_nt: TGTGCCAGCAGTGAAGCCCTGGGGACAACCGCAACTAATGAAAAACTGTTTTTT
d_call: -
j_call: TRBJ1-4
v_call: TRBV2
clone_size: -

cdr3_aa: CASSDRNGYTF
cdr3_nt: TGTGCCAGCAGTGACAGGAATGGCTACACCTTC
d_call: -
j_call: TRBJ1-2
v_call: TRBV12-3/TRBV12-4
clone_size: -

cdr3_aa: CATSRETSGDSTDTQYF
cdr3_nt: TGTGCCACCAGCCGAGAGACTAGCGGAGATAGCACAGATACGCAGTATTTT
d_call: TRBD2
j_call: TRBJ2-3
v_call: TRBV15
clone_size: -

cdr3_aa: CASSYRITSGGTYNEQFF
cdr3_nt: TGTGCCAGCAGTTACCGGATCACTAGCGGGGGGACCTACAATGAGCAGTTCTTC
d_call: TRBD2
j_call: TRBJ2-1
v_call: TRBV6-2/TRBV6-3
clone_size: few

cdr3_aa: CASSFTGVRNEKLFF
cdr3_nt: TGCGCCAGCAGCTTTACAGGGGTGAGGAATGAAAAACTGTTTTTT
d_call: TRBD1
j_call: TRBJ1-4
v_call: TRBV5-1
clone_size: -

cdr3_aa: CASSIRLNTEAFF
cdr3_nt: TGCGCCAGCAGTATTCGGTTGAACACTGAAGCTTTCTTT
d_call: -
j_call: TRBJ1-1
v_call: TRBV5-1
clone_size: -

cdr3_aa: CAWSVQGTGGSPLHF
cdr3_nt: TGTGCCTGGAGTGTACAAGGGACAGGGGGCTCACCCCTCCACTTT
d_call: TRBD1
j_call: TRBJ1-6
v_call: TRBV30
clone_size: -

cdr3_aa: CASSFRQGADYEQYF
cdr3_nt: TGTGCCAGCAGCTTCCGACAGGGGGCGGATTACGAGCAGTACTTC
d_call: TRBD1
j_call: TRBJ2-7
v_call: TRBV7-2
clone_size: -

cdr3_aa: CASSVQGAPYEQYF
cdr3_nt: TGTGCCAGCAGCGTACAGGGTGCCCCCTACGAGCAGTACTTC
d_call: -
j_call: TRBJ2-7
v_call: TRBV9
clone_size: -

cdr3_aa: CASRTTGLRNYGYTF
cdr3_nt: TGTGCCAGCAGGACGACAGGGCTGAGAAACTATGGCTACACCTTC
d_call: TRBD1
j_call: TRBJ1-2
v_call: TRBV11-2
clone_size: -

cdr3_aa: CASSWAGGELFF
cdr3_nt: TGTGCCAGCAGTTGGGCCGGCGGGGAGCTGTTTTTT
d_call: -
j_call: TRBJ2-2
v_call: TRBV13
clone_size: -

cdr3_aa: CASSPYAGRHEQYF
cdr3_nt: TGTGCCAGCAGCCCCTATGCGGGTAGACACGAGCAGTACTTC
d_call: -
j_call: TRBJ2-7
v_call: TRBV7-2
clone_size: -

cdr3_aa: CASSPDGQGRTGNTIYF
cdr3_nt: TGTGCCAGCAGCCCAGATGGACAGGGGAGAACGGGAAACACCATATATTTT
d_call: TRBD1
j_call: TRBJ1-3
v_call: TRBV4-2
clone_size: -

cdr3_aa: CASSLGALPSYEQYF
cdr3_nt: TGTGCCAGCAGCTTAGGGGCCTTACCCTCCTACGAGCAGTACTTC
d_call: -
j_call: TRBJ2-7
v_call: TRBV7-2
clone_size: once

cdr3_aa: CASSTRVTSTDTQYF
cdr3_nt: TGTGCCAGCAGCACCAGGGTCACTAGCACAGATACGCAGTATTTT
d_call: -
j_call: TRBJ2-3
v_call: TRBV7-9
clone_size: -

cdr3_aa: CAISLGQGGNQPQHF
cdr3_nt: TGTGCCATCAGTTTGGGACAGGGAGGCAATCAGCCCCAGCATTTT
d_call: TRBD1
j_call: TRBJ1-5
v_call: TRBV10-3
clone_size: -

cdr3_aa: CASSQSRTVGSPLHF
cdr3_nt: TGTGCCAGCAGCCAATCACGGACAGTAGGCTCACCCCTCCACTTT
d_call: -
j_call: TRBJ1-6
v_call: TRBV3-1/TRBV3-2
clone_size: -

cdr3_aa: CASSSPAGPPDEQFF
cdr3_nt: TGTGCCAGCAGTTCCCCGGCGGGTCCGCCGGATGAGCAGTTCTTC
d_call: -
j_call: TRBJ2-1
v_call: TRBV28
clone_size: -

cdr3_aa: CASRSGGGGTDTQYF
cdr3_nt: TGTGCCAGTAGGAGTGGCGGGGGCGGCACAGATACGCAGTATTTT
d_call: -
j_call: TRBJ2-3
v_call: TRBV19
clone_size: -

cdr3_aa: CASSVRTANTGELFF
cdr3_nt: TGTGCCAGCAGCGTAAGGACAGCAAACACCGGGGAGCTGTTTTTT
d_call: -
j_call: TRBJ2-2
v_call: TRBV9
clone_size: -

cdr3_aa: CASSQDSGGTEAFF
cdr3_nt: TGCGCCAGCAGCCAAGATAGCGGTGGCACTGAAGCTTTCTTT
d_call: -
j_call: TRBJ1-1
v_call: TRBV4-3
clone_size: -

cdr3_aa: CASSSGGGTRQPQHF
cdr3_nt: TGTGCCAGCAGCTCCGGGGGAGGGACGAGACAGCCCCAGCATTTT
d_call: -
j_call: TRBJ1-5
v_call: TRBV7-2
clone_size: -

cdr3_aa: CASSSPGQGNEKLFF
cdr3_nt: TGTGCCAGCAGCTCCCCGGGACAGGGTAATGAAAAACTGTTTTTT
d_call: TRBD1
j_call: TRBJ1-4
v_call: TRBV5-6
clone_size: -

cdr3_aa: CASSLPGGDTQYF
cdr3_nt: TGTGCCAGCAGTTTGCCAGGCGGGGATACGCAGTATTTT
d_call: -
j_call: TRBJ2-3
v_call: TRBV12-3/TRBV12-4
clone_size: -

cdr3_aa: CAISQAMGNQPQHF
cdr3_nt: TGTGCCATCAGTCAGGCCATGGGCAATCAGCCCCAGCATTTT
d_call: -
j_call: TRBJ1-5
v_call: TRBV10-3
clone_size: -

cdr3_aa: CASSLGSGETQYF
cdr3_nt: TGTGCCAGCAGCTTGGGGAGCGGGGAGACCCAGTACTTC
d_call: -
j_call: TRBJ2-5
v_call: TRBV5-6
clone_size: -

cdr3_aa: CASSLTGGNQPQHF
cdr3_nt: TGCGCCAGCAGCTTAACCGGGGGCAATCAGCCCCAGCATTTT
d_call: -
j_call: TRBJ1-5
v_call: TRBV5-1
clone_size: -

cdr3_aa: CASWTDRGTDTQYF
cdr3_nt: TGTGCCAGCTGGACGGACAGGGGCACAGATACGCAGTATTTT
d_call: TRBD1
j_call: TRBJ2-3
v_call: TRBV2
clone_size: -

cdr3_aa: CASKVGPGNTEAFF
cdr3_nt: TGTGCCAGTAAGGTGGGGCCGGGGAACACTGAAGCTTTCTTT
d_call: -
j_call: TRBJ1-1
v_call: TRBV19
clone_size: -

cdr3_aa: CASSLWGTVNTGELFF
cdr3_nt: TGTGCCAGCAGTTTGTGGGGGACAGTAAACACCGGGGAGCTGTTTTTT
d_call: TRBD1
j_call: TRBJ2-2
v_call: TRBV27
clone_size: -